This TCR beta chain was recorded in a study of control samples from healthy donors and cancer patients. Profiling relied on immunoSEQ multiplex PCR, and the TCRdb table lists in-frame clones only, not all of them. The data hold about 130,000 clones, with around 92% observed a single time. Sequenced input: blood. The TCR was taken from a woman in her forties or fifties in good health.

The CDR3 sequence: CASSPRPRFLKASTDTQYF. The CDR3 coding sequence is TGTGCCAGCAGCCCTCGGCCTCGTTTTCTTAAAGCGAGCACAGATACGCAGTATTTT. The V and J genes are TRBV6-2 or TRBV6-3 and TRBJ2-3; D gene ambiguous. Germline-derived CDR1 and CDR2 are MNHEY and SVGEGT. This CDR3 region has 19 residues. The germline V and J ends were trimmed by 6 bases and 0 bases, with 25 bases remaining between them.